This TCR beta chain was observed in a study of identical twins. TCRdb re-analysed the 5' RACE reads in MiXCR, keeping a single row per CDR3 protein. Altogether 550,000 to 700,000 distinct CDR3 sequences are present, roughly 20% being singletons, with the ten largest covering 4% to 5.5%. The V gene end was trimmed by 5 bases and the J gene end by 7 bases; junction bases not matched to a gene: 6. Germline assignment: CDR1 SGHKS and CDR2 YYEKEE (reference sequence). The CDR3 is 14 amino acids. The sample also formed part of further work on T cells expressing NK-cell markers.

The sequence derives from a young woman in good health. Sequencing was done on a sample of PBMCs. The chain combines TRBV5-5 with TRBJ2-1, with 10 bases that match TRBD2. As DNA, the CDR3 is TGTGCCAGCAGTCCCGGGACTAGCGAGAATGAGCAGTTCTTC. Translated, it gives CASSPGTSENEQFF.